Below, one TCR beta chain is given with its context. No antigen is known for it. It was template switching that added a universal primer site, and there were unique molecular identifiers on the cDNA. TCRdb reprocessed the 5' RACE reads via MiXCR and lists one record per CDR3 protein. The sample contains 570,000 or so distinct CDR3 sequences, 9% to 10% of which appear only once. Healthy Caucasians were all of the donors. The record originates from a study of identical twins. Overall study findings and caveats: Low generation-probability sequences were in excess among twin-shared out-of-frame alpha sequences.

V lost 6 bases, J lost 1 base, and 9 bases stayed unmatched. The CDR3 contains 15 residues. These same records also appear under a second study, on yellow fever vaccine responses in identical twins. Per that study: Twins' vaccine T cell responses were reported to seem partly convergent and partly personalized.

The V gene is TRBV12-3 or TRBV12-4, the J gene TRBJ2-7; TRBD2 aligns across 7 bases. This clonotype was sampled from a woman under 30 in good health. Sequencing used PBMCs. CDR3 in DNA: TGTGCCAGCAGCCCTATGGGGGGGGGGTCCTACGAGCAGTACTTC. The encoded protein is CASSPMGGGSYEQYF.